This TCR beta chain comes out of a study of CD8 T cells in Susac syndrome. Points from the study as a whole: TCR sequencing and HLA analysis covered a relatively small number of individuals.

Reverse transcription of about 0.5 to 1 ug RNA was performed with random hexamers. Amplification of TCR beta CDR3 across 54 Vbeta and 13 Jbeta was performed with immunoSEQ multiplex PCR. TCRdb reprocessed the immunoSEQ multiplex PCR reads with MiXCR, giving one entry per CDR3 protein. The data hold 250,000 to 300,000 distinct CDR3 sequences, with around 85% observed a single time. To note about this clonotype: Its antigen is currently unknown.

V was pared by 6 bases and J by 1 base, with 13 bases between. Germline CDR1 and CDR2: SGHTA and FQGTGA. This CDR3 has 15 residues. High-throughput TCR beta sequencing covered peripheral CD8+ and CD4+ T cells. Multiple sclerosis controls were treatment-naive patients with stable or active relapsing-remitting disease. The specimen was CD8+ T cells from PBMCs. This chain connects TRBV7-3 to TRBJ2-1, with D maybe TRBD2 (6 bases). This receptor was taken from a human donor with multiple sclerosis. The chain's CDR3 is CASRPAGSSYNEQFF. As DNA, the CDR3 is TGTGCCAGCAGACCAGCGGGTAGTTCCTACAATGAGCAGTTCTTC.